A selection of T cell receptor beta chains follows, all from one sample in a study of cytomegalovirus exposure and HLA in healthy donors. Sequenced by immunoSEQ multiplex PCR; TCRdb stores in-frame clones only, minus some. Of 100,000 to 150,000 clones in the sample, about 84% were seen once. Sequencing was done on a sample of PBMCs. These receptors originate from a man aged 40-55 years in good health and CMV-seronegative. The CDR3 runs from the conserved cysteine through the conserved F or W. The order of the fields is D gene, J gene, CDR3 length, clone size, V gene, CDR3 DNA, CDR3 protein. The D gene is left open where the match is weak. For some rows the clone size is stated as once, few or many, or as a class when expanded; others skip it.

d_call: NA; j_call: TRBJ1-2; cdr3_length: 14; clone_size: NA; v_call: TRBV6-1; cdr3_nt: TGTGCCAGCAGGCCGGGCGGGGCCGACTATGGCTACACCTTC; cdr3_aa: CASRPGGADYGYTF
d_call: NA; j_call: TRBJ1-1; cdr3_length: 15; clone_size: NA; v_call: TRBV4-2; cdr3_nt: TGTGCCAGCAGCCAAGGGGCTACAGGGTTCACTGAAGCTTTCTTT; cdr3_aa: CASSQGATGFTEAFF
d_call: NA; j_call: TRBJ1-2; cdr3_length: 14; clone_size: NA; v_call: TRBV5-6; cdr3_nt: TGTGCCACCGACAAACTGAACTCCAACTATGGCTACACCTTC; cdr3_aa: CATDKLNSNYGYTF
d_call: NA; j_call: TRBJ1-1; cdr3_length: 13; clone_size: NA; v_call: TRBV6-4; cdr3_nt: TGTGCCAGCAGTATGGGGGGGCCCACTGAAGCTTTCTTT; cdr3_aa: CASSMGGPTEAFF
d_call: TRBD1; j_call: TRBJ2-2; cdr3_length: 15; clone_size: once; v_call: TRBV18; cdr3_nt: TGTGCCAGCTCACCCCGGACAGGGATCGCCGGGGAGCTGTTTTTT; cdr3_aa: CASSPRTGIAGELFF
d_call: TRBD1; j_call: TRBJ2-7; cdr3_length: 14; clone_size: NA; v_call: TRBV19; cdr3_nt: TGTGCCAGTAGTATGGACAGGGGCTCCTACGAGCAGTACTTC; cdr3_aa: CASSMDRGSYEQYF
d_call: NA; j_call: TRBJ2-2; cdr3_length: 15; clone_size: NA; v_call: TRBV5-1; cdr3_nt: TGCGCCAGCTCAACGTTAGGGGGTTACACCGGGGAGCTGTTTTTT; cdr3_aa: CASSTLGGYTGELFF
d_call: TRBD2; j_call: TRBJ2-3; cdr3_length: 15; clone_size: few; v_call: TRBV7-9; cdr3_nt: TGTGCCAGCAGCTTAGATGGGACTAGGGAGGATACGCAGTATTTT; cdr3_aa: CASSLDGTREDTQYF
d_call: TRBD2; j_call: TRBJ2-4; cdr3_length: 20; clone_size: few; v_call: TRBV5-4; cdr3_nt: TGTGCCAGCAGCTTGGACGTGCGTAGCGGGGGGGCCGGGGTCAAAAACATTCAGTACTTC; cdr3_aa: CASSLDVRSGGAGVKNIQYF
d_call: NA; j_call: TRBJ1-3; cdr3_length: 17; clone_size: NA; v_call: TRBV11-2; cdr3_nt: TGTGCCAGCAGCTTAGTCGGGACAAGAAGCTCTGGAAACACCATATATTTT; cdr3_aa: CASSLVGTRSSGNTIYF
d_call: TRBD1; j_call: TRBJ1-2; cdr3_length: 16; clone_size: NA; v_call: TRBV7-6; cdr3_nt: TGTGCCAGCAGCTTGGGGACAGGGGGAACTATCTATGGCTACACCTTC; cdr3_aa: CASSLGTGGTIYGYTF
d_call: TRBD2; j_call: TRBJ2-3; cdr3_length: 16; clone_size: NA; v_call: TRBV2; cdr3_nt: TGTGCCAGCAGCCCCGAACTAGCGGCATTCACAGATACGCAGTATTTT; cdr3_aa: CASSPELAAFTDTQYF
d_call: TRBD1; j_call: TRBJ1-1; cdr3_length: 12; clone_size: NA; v_call: TRBV6-4; cdr3_nt: TGTGCCAGCAGTGACCGACAGGGGTTAGCTTTCTTT; cdr3_aa: CASSDRQGLAFF
d_call: NA; j_call: TRBJ1-1; cdr3_length: 16; clone_size: NA; v_call: TRBV11-2; cdr3_nt: TGTGCCAGCAGCATCTCCCGAGGGGGTCCGAACACTGAAGCTTTCTTT; cdr3_aa: CASSISRGGPNTEAFF
d_call: NA; j_call: TRBJ2-7; cdr3_length: 14; clone_size: NA; v_call: TRBV9; cdr3_nt: TGTGCCAGCAGCGTAGGACGGGACACCTACGAGCAGTACTTC; cdr3_aa: CASSVGRDTYEQYF
d_call: NA; j_call: TRBJ2-1; cdr3_length: 14; clone_size: NA; v_call: TRBV7-8; cdr3_nt: TGTGCCAGCAGCTTGACAGGACCCTACAATGAGCAGTTCTTC; cdr3_aa: CASSLTGPYNEQFF
d_call: NA; j_call: TRBJ2-5; cdr3_length: 12; clone_size: few; v_call: TRBV11-2; cdr3_nt: TGTGCCACTCGATCAGGGGGGGAGACCCAGTACTTC; cdr3_aa: CATRSGGETQYF
d_call: NA; j_call: TRBJ1-3; cdr3_length: 16; clone_size: NA; v_call: TRBV6-1; cdr3_nt: TGTGCCAGCAGTGTGGGGCAGGGGAGCTCTGGAAACACCATATATTTT; cdr3_aa: CASSVGQGSSGNTIYF
d_call: NA; j_call: TRBJ2-5; cdr3_length: 13; clone_size: NA; v_call: TRBV27; cdr3_nt: TGTGCCTGCGGCCGCACGTCTAGAGAGACCCAGTACTTC; cdr3_aa: CACGRTSRETQYF
d_call: TRBD1; j_call: TRBJ2-7; cdr3_length: 14; clone_size: NA; v_call: TRBV2; cdr3_nt: TGTGCCAGCAGTGCCCGGGACAGGGCCTACGAGCAGTACTTC; cdr3_aa: CASSARDRAYEQYF
d_call: TRBD1; j_call: TRBJ2-2; cdr3_length: 14; clone_size: NA; v_call: TRBV6-5; cdr3_nt: TGTGCCAGCAGTGAAACAGGGGCGGTCGGGGAGCTGTTTTTT; cdr3_aa: CASSETGAVGELFF
d_call: TRBD1; j_call: TRBJ2-3; cdr3_length: 14; clone_size: NA; v_call: TRBV7-9; cdr3_nt: TGTGCCAGCAATACAGACAGGGGAACAGATACGCAGTATTTT; cdr3_aa: CASNTDRGTDTQYF
d_call: TRBD1; j_call: TRBJ1-1; cdr3_length: 15; clone_size: NA; v_call: TRBV6-1; cdr3_nt: TGTGCCAGCAGTGGGCAGGGGGCGTCTTCCCTCTTGGCTTTCTTT; cdr3_aa: CASSGQGASSLLAFF
d_call: NA; j_call: TRBJ2-4; cdr3_length: 18; clone_size: NA; v_call: TRBV7-2; cdr3_nt: TGTGCCAGCAGCTTAGGCCTCTCAAACCTACTAGCCAAAAACATTCAGTACTTC; cdr3_aa: CASSLGLSNLLAKNIQYF
d_call: TRBD1; j_call: TRBJ2-4; cdr3_length: 14; clone_size: NA; v_call: TRBV28; cdr3_nt: TGTGCCAGCAGAGCTCACAACAGGGGAAACATTCAGTACTTC; cdr3_aa: CASRAHNRGNIQYF
d_call: NA; j_call: TRBJ2-5; cdr3_length: 16; clone_size: once; v_call: TRBV7-9; cdr3_nt: TGTGCCAGCAGCTTAGGGGGACTCGGGATGGGAGAGACCCAGTACTTC; cdr3_aa: CASSLGGLGMGETQYF
d_call: TRBD1; j_call: TRBJ2-3; cdr3_length: 16; clone_size: NA; v_call: TRBV27; cdr3_nt: TGTGCCAGCAGCCTCCCCCGGGACAGGGGCGTGCTCCCGCAGTATTTT; cdr3_aa: CASSLPRDRGVLPQYF
d_call: TRBD1; j_call: TRBJ1-6; cdr3_length: 17; clone_size: once; v_call: TRBV27; cdr3_nt: TGTGCCAGCAGTTTAAACGCCGGGACAGGGGCTGATTCACCCCTCCACTTT; cdr3_aa: CASSLNAGTGADSPLHF
d_call: TRBD1; j_call: TRBJ2-3; cdr3_length: 15; clone_size: NA; v_call: TRBV7-2; cdr3_nt: TGTGCCAGCAGCTCCCAGGGACAGGGGGCAGATACGCAGTATTTT; cdr3_aa: CASSSQGQGADTQYF
d_call: NA; j_call: TRBJ2-6; cdr3_length: 14; clone_size: NA; v_call: TRBV5-5; cdr3_nt: TGTGCCAGCAGCCCGGGGACTGGGGCCAACGTCCTGACTTTC; cdr3_aa: CASSPGTGANVLTF
d_call: TRBD2; j_call: TRBJ2-7; cdr3_length: 15; clone_size: NA; v_call: TRBV7-2; cdr3_nt: TGTGCCAGCAGGAAAGGACTAGCGGGGACCTACGAGCAGTACTTC; cdr3_aa: CASRKGLAGTYEQYF
d_call: NA; j_call: TRBJ1-5; cdr3_length: 13; clone_size: NA; v_call: TRBV6-5; cdr3_nt: TGTGCCAGCAGAGACACGGGCAATCAGCCCCAGCATTTT; cdr3_aa: CASRDTGNQPQHF
d_call: NA; j_call: TRBJ2-2; cdr3_length: 15; clone_size: few; v_call: TRBV30; cdr3_nt: TGTGCCTGGAGACCACGCAGGGGGGCCACCGGGGAGCTGTTTTTT; cdr3_aa: CAWRPRRGATGELFF
d_call: NA; j_call: TRBJ1-6; cdr3_length: 17; clone_size: NA; v_call: TRBV13; cdr3_nt: TGTGCCAGCAGCTTAGGACCGCGATCGGGATATAATTCACCCCTCCACTTT; cdr3_aa: CASSLGPRSGYNSPLHF
d_call: TRBD1; j_call: TRBJ1-2; cdr3_length: 14; clone_size: NA; v_call: TRBV19; cdr3_nt: TGTGCCAGTAGTTTTGGGACAGTCATCTATGGCTACACCTTC; cdr3_aa: CASSFGTVIYGYTF